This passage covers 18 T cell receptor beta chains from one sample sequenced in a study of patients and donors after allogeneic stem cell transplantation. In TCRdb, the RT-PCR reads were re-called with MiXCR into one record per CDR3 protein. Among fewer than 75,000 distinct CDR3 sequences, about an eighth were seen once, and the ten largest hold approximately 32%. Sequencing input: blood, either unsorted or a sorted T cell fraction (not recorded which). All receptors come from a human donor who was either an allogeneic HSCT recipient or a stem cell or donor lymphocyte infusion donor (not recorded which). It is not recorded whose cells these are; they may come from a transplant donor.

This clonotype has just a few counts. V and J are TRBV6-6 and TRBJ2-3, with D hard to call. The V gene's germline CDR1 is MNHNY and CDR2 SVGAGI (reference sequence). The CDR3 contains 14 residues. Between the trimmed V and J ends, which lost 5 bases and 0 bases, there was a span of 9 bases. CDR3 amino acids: CASSNARSTDTQYF. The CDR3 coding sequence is TGTGCCAGCAGTAATGCGCGTAGCACAGATACGCAGTATTTT.

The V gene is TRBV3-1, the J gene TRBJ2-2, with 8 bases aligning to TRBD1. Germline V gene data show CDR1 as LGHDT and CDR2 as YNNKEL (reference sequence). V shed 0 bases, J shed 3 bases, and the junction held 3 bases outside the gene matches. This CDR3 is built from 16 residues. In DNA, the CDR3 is TGTGCCAGCAGCCAAGAGGACAGGGAGGACACCGGGGAGCTGTTTTTT. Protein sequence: CASSQEDREDTGELFF.

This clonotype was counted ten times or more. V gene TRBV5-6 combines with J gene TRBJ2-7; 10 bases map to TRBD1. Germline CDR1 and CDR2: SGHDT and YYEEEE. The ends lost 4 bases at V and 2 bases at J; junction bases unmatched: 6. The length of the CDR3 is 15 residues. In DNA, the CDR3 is TGTGCCAGCAGCCCGGGACAGGGGTTCGCCTACGAGCAGTACTTC. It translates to CASSPGQGFAYEQYF.

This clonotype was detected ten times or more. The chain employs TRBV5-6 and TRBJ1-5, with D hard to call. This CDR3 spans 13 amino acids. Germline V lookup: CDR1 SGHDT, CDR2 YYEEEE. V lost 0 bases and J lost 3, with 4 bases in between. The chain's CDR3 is CASSLGANQPQHF. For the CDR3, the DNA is TGTGCCAGCAGCTTGGGGGCCAATCAGCCCCAGCATTTT.

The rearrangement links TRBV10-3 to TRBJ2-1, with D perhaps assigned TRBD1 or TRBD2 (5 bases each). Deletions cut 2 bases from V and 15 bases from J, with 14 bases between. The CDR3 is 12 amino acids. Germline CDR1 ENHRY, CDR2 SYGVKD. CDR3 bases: TGTGCCATCAGTGAGGATGAGGTGAGGGGGTTCTTC. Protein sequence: CAISEDEVRGFF.

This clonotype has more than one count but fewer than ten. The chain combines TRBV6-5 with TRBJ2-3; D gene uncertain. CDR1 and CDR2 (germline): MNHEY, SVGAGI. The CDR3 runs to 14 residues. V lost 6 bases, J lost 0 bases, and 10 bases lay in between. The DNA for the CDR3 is TGTGCCAGCAGCCTTAGGGTTAGCACAGATACGCAGTATTTT. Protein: CASSLRVSTDTQYF.

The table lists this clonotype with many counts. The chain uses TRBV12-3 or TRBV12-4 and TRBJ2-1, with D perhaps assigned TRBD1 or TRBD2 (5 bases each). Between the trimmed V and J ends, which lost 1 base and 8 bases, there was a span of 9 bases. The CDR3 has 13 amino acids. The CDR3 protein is CASSLVGTYEQFF. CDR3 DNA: TGTGCCAGCAGTTTAGTAGGGACCTATGAGCAGTTCTTC.

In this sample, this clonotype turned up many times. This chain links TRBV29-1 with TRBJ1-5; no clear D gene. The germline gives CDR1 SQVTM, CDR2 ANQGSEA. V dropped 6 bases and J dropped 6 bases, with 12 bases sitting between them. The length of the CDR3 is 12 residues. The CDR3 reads CSVKGSGQPQHF. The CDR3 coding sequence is TGCAGCGTCAAGGGATCAGGTCAGCCCCAGCATTTT.

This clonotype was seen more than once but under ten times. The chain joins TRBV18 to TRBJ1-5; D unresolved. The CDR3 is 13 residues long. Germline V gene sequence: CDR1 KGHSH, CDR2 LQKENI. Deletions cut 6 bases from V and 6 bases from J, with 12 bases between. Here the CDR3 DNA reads TGTGCCAGCTCGCCGTTGGAAAGTCAGCCCCAGCATTTT. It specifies CASSPLESQPQHF.

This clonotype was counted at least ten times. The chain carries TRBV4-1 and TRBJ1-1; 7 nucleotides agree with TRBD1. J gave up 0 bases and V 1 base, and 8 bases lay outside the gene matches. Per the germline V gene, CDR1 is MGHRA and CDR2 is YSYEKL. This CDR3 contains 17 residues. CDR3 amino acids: CASSQVGTVNMNTEAFF. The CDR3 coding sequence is TGCGCCAGCAGCCAAGTTGGGACAGTAAACATGAACACTGAAGCTTTCTTT.

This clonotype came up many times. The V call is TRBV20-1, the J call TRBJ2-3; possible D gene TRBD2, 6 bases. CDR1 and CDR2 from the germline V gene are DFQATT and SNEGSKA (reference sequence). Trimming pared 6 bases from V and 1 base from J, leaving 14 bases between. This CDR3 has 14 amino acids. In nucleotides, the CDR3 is TGCAGTGCAAGGGACTCAGCGGGCACAGATACGCAGTATTTT. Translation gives CSARDSAGTDTQYF.

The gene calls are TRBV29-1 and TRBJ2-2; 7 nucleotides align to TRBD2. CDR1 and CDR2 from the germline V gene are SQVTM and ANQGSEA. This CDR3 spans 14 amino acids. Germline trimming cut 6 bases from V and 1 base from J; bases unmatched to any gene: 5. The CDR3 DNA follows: TGCAGCGTATCGCGGGAGAAGAACACCGGGGAGCTGTTTTTT. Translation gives CSVSREKNTGELFF.

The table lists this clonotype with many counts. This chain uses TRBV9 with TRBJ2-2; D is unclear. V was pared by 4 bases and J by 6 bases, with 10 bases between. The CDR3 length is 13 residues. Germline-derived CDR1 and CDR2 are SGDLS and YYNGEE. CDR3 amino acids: CASSTRVAGELFF. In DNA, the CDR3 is TGTGCCAGCAGCACACGGGTGGCCGGGGAGCTGTTTTTT. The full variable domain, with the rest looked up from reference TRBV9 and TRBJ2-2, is DSGVTQTPKHLITATGQRVTLRCSPRSGDLSVYWYQQSLDQGLQFLIQYYNGEERAKGNILERFSAQQFPDLHSELNLSSLELGDSALYFCASSTRVAGELFFGEGSRLTVL.

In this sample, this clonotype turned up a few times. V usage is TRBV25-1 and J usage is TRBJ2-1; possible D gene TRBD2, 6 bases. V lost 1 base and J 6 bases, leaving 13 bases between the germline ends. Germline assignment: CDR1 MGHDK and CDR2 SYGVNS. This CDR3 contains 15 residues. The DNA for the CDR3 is TGTGCCAGCAGTGAATTATCAAGCGGGTCCAATGAGCAGTTCTTC. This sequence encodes CASSELSSGSNEQFF.

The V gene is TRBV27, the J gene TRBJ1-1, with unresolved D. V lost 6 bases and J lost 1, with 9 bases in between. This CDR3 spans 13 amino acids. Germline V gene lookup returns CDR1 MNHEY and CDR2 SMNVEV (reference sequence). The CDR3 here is CASSPSGNTEAFF. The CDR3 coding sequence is TGTGCCAGCAGCCCATCGGGGAACACTGAAGCTTTCTTT.

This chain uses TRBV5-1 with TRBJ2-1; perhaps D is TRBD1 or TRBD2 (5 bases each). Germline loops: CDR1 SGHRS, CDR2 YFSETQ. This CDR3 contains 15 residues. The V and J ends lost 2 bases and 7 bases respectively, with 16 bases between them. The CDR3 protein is CASSFGWGYGNEQFF. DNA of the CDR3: TGCGCCAGCAGCTTTGGTTGGGGGTACGGGAATGAGCAGTTCTTC. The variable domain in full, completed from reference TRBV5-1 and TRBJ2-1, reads KAGVTQTPRYLIKTRGQQVTLSCSPISGHRSVSWYQQTPGQGLQFLFEYFSETQRNKGNFPGRFSGRQFSNSRSEMNVSTLELGDSALYLCASSFGWGYGNEQFFGPGTRLTVL.

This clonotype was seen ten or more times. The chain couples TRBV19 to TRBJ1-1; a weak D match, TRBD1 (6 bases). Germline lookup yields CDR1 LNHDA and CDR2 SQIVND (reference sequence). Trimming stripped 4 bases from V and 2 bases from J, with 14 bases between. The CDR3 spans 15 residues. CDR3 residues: CASSKGQTVNTEAFF. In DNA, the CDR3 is TGTGCCAGTAGTAAAGGACAGACAGTAAACACTGAAGCTTTCTTT.

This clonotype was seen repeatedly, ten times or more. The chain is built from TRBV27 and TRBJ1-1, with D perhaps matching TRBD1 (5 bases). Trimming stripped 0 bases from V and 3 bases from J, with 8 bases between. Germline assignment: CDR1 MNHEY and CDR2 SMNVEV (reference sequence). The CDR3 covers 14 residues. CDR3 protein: CASSLSGGDTEAFF. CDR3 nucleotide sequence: TGTGCCAGCAGTTTATCGGGGGGAGACACTGAAGCTTTCTTT.